The source of this TCR beta chain is a study of PD-1 blockade in classical Hodgkin lymphoma. Study results and caveats: At C4D1, TCR diversity had climbed significantly for CD4+ cells, though not for CD8+ cells. Complete responders showed a baseline diversity that resembled the diversity of newly diagnosed patients.

Sequencing was performed with immunoSEQ multiplex PCR; in TCRdb, only in-frame clones are kept and a portion is missing. The repertoire holds fewer than 45,000 clones, with roughly 70% as singletons. The sample's time point: cycle 4 day 1 (C4D1), after six to seven weeks of nivolumab. There was relapse after autologous stem cell transplantation in every patient, and there was variation in brentuximab vedotin exposure. This CDR3 comprises 11 residues. Per the germline V gene, CDR1 is SGHDT and CDR2 is YYEEEE. Trimming left V 0 bases short and J 6 bases short, with 4 bases between. Points on this clone: Its specificity is not known.

The sample in question was peripheral blood mononuclear cells (PBMCs), obtained before the fourth cycle of nivolumab. The receptor comes from a human donor with classical Hodgkin lymphoma. This chain links TRBV5-6 with TRBJ2-7; D is ambiguous. The CDR3 DNA reads as TGTGCCAGCAGCTTGGGGGGCGAGCAGTACTTC. Amino acids: CASSLGGEQYF.